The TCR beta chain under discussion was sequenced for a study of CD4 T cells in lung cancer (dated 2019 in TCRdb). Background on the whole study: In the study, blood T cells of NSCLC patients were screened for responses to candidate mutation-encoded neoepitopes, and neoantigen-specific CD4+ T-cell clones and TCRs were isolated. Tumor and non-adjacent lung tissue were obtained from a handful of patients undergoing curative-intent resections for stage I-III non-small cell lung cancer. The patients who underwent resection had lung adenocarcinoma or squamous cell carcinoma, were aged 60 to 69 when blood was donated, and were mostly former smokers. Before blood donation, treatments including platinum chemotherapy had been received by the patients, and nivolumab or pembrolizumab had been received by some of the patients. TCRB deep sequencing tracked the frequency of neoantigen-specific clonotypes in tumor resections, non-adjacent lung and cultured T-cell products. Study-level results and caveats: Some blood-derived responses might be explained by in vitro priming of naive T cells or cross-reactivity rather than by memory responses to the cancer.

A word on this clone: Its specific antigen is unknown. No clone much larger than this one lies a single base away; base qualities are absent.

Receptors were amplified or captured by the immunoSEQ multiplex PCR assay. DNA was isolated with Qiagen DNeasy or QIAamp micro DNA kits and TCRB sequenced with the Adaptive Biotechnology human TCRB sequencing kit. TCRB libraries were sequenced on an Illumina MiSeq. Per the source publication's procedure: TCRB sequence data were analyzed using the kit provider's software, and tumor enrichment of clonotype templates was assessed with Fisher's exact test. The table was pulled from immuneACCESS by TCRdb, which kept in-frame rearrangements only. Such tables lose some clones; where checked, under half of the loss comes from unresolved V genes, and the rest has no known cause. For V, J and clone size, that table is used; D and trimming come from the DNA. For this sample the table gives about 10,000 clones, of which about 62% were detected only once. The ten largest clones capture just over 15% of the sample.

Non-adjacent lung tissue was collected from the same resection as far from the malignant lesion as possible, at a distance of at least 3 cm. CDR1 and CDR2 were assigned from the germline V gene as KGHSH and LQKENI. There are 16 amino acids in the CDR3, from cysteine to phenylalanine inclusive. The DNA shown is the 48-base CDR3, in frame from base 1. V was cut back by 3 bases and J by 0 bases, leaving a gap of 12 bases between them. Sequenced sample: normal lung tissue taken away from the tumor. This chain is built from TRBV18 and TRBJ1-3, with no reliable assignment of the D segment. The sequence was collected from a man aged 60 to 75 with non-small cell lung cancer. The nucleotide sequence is TGTGCCAGCTCACCCCCTGAGGGCACCTCTGGAAACACCATATATTTT. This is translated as CASSPPEGTSGNTIYF.